The next 19 T cell receptor beta chains were all read from a single sample in a study of T cell responses to AZD1222 COVID-19 vaccine. The table came from immunoSEQ multiplex PCR; TCRdb's copy has only in-frame clones and leaves some out. Of roughly 75,000 clones in the sample, less than 90% were seen once. The sample in question was peripheral blood, obtained on day 0 of AZD1222 vaccination. These receptors came from an adult in good health.

The genes are TRBV28 and TRBJ1-4, with TRBD1 matching 7 bases. CDR1 and CDR2 from the germline V gene are MDHEN and SYDVKM. CDR3 size: 14 residues. After removal of 6 bases from V and 7 bases from J, the junction contained 8 bases not matched to a gene. The CDR3 region is CASSRTGTSEKLFF. CDR3 nucleotide sequence: TGTGCCAGCAGCAGGACAGGAACAAGTGAAAAACTGTTTTTT.

The chain is built from TRBV7-2 and TRBJ2-1, with D perhaps TRBD2 (5 bases). V was pared by 1 base and J by 13 bases, with 17 bases between. CDR3 length: 14 residues. Germline V gene data show CDR1 as SGHTA and CDR2 as FQGNSA. The CDR3 sequence: CASSLEGPAGPQFF. DNA for the CDR3: TGTGCCAGCAGCTTAGAAGGCCCGGCGGGCCCTCAGTTCTTC.

V is TRBV19 and J is TRBJ1-5; no definite D call. Trimming left V 2 bases short and J 6 bases short, with 14 bases between. The CDR3 contains 15 residues. Germline CDR1 and CDR2: LNHDA and SQIVND (reference sequence). CDR3 residues: CASSITAGKGQPQHF. DNA of the CDR3: TGTGCCAGTAGTATAACTGCGGGGAAAGGTCAGCCCCAGCATTTT.

This chain connects TRBV6-5 to TRBJ2-3, with unresolved D. V lost 6 bases and J 0 bases, leaving 10 bases between the germline ends. Germline-derived CDR1 and CDR2 are MNHEY and SVGAGI. The CDR3 spans 14 residues. The DNA for the CDR3 is TGTGCCAGCAGCCCCATGATCAGCACAGATACGCAGTATTTT. This gives the protein CASSPMISTDTQYF.

This rearrangement joins TRBV3-1 (or the pseudogene TRBV3-2) to TRBJ2-7, with no clear D. The CDR3 length is 15 residues. V was clipped by 4 bases and J by 0 bases, with 13 bases between them. CDR1 is LGHDT, CDR2 YNNKEL, per germline (reference sequence). The CDR3 region has the DNA TGTGCCAGCAGCCTACGACTTACCGGCTCCTACGAGCAGTACTTC. It specifies CASSLRLTGSYEQYF.

The chain couples TRBV27 to TRBJ2-6, with 12 bases matching TRBD2. Trimming at V came to 3 bases and at J to 1 base, leaving 10 bases not matched to a gene. CDR1 MNHEY and CDR2 SMNVEV come from the germline V gene (reference sequence). The CDR3 contains 20 residues. CDR3 sequence: CASSLRASGGAESGANVLTF. The CDR3 nucleotides are TGTGCCAGCAGTTTGAGGGCTAGCGGGGGGGCGGAGTCTGGGGCCAACGTCCTGACTTTC.

This rearrangement joins TRBV19 to TRBJ1-1, with TRBD1 as a possible D gene (5 bases). CDR1 and CDR2 (germline): LNHDA, SQIVND (reference sequence). V shed 8 bases and J shed 0 bases, with 10 bases lying between them. CDR3 length: 13 amino acids. The CDR3: CASGAGLNTEAFF. CDR3 coding DNA: TGTGCCAGTGGGGCTGGATTGAACACTGAAGCTTTCTTT.

This chain connects TRBV7-9 to TRBJ1-5; TRBD1 is a possible D gene (5 bases). Between the trimmed V and J ends, which lost 1 base and 2 bases, there was a span of 9 bases. CDR3 size: 15 residues. Germline V CDR1 and CDR2: SEHNR, FQNEAQ (reference sequence). CDR3 residues: CASSLGGAGNQPQHF. In DNA, the CDR3 is TGTGCCAGCAGCTTAGGGGGCGCGGGCAATCAGCCCCAGCATTTT. The full variable domain, its missing parts supplied by reference TRBV7-9 and TRBJ1-5, is DTGVSQNPRHKITKRGQNVTFRCDPISEHNRLYWYRQTLGQGPEFLTYFQNEAQLEKSRLLSDRFSAERPKGSFSTLEIQRTEQGDSAMYLCASSLGGAGNQPQHFGDGTRLSIL.

The chain links TRBV9 to TRBJ1-6; D is uncertain. The ends were cut back, 0 bases at V and 1 base at J, with 5 bases in the middle. CDR3 length equals 15 residues. CDR1 and CDR2 (germline): SGDLS, YYNGEE. In nucleotides, the CDR3 is TGTGCCAGCAGCGTAGCGGGGTCCTATAATTCACCCCTCCACTTT. Protein sequence: CASSVAGSYNSPLHF.

The rearrangement uses TRBV7-9 and TRBJ1-6, with unresolved D. V dropped 3 bases and J dropped 7 bases, with 7 bases sitting between them. Germline CDR1 and CDR2: SEHNR and FQNEAQ (reference sequence). This CDR3 has 13 residues. CDR3 in amino acids: CASSLLQNSPLHF. The CDR3 DNA follows: TGTGCCAGCAGCTTGCTCCAGAATTCACCCCTCCACTTT.

The rearrangement joins TRBV6-2 or TRBV6-3 to TRBJ1-1; D not certain. The V gene's germline CDR1 is MNHEY and CDR2 SVGEGT. This CDR3 is 13 amino acids long. V was pared by 3 bases and J by 5 bases, with 10 bases between. DNA for the CDR3: TGTGCCAGCAGTTATCGAGTAGGGACTGAAGCTTTCTTT. Translating it yields CASSYRVGTEAFF.

This rearrangement joins TRBV28 to TRBJ2-3; D may match TRBD1 or TRBD2 (5 bases each). V was clipped by 6 bases and J by 8 bases, with 12 bases between them. The germline CDR1 and CDR2 sequences are MDHEN and SYDVKM. The CDR3 spans 12 residues. The chain's CDR3 is CASSLGTGTQYF. In DNA, the CDR3 is TGTGCCAGCAGCCTCGGGACCGGTACGCAGTATTTT.

The chain combines TRBV30 with TRBJ1-3; 7 positions match TRBD1. V dropped 8 bases and J dropped 0; count of bases not matched to a gene: 7. This CDR3 region has 14 residues. CDR1 GTSNPN and CDR2 SVGIG come from the germline V gene (reference sequence). CDR3 sequence (DNA): TGTGCCCGCGGGGGACAGATCTCTGGAAACACCATATATTTT. Amino acids: CARGGQISGNTIYF.

This clone occurred a few times. This rearrangement joins TRBV2 to TRBJ2-7, with D possibly matching TRBD1 (6 bases). The V gene's germline CDR1 is SNHLY and CDR2 FYNNEI. V dropped 3 bases and J dropped 0 bases, with 12 bases sitting between them. This CDR3 has 15 amino acids. CDR3: CASSEIQGSSYEQYF. The CDR3 DNA reads as TGTGCCAGCAGTGAGATACAGGGAAGCTCCTACGAGCAGTACTTC.

The V and J genes are TRBV19 and TRBJ2-5; D possibly uses TRBD1 or TRBD2 (5 bases each). V lost 5 bases to trimming and J lost 2 bases, with 12 bases between them. Germline lookup yields CDR1 LNHDA and CDR2 SQIVND (reference sequence). The CDR3 contains 14 residues. The CDR3 spells CASSLGTHQETQYF. The CDR3 DNA is TGTGCCAGTAGTCTGGGGACCCATCAAGAGACCCAGTACTTC.

V usage is TRBV5-6 and J usage is TRBJ2-5; 8 positions agree with TRBD1. The CDR3 totals 13 residues. Germline values: CDR1 SGHDT, CDR2 YYEEEE. Trimming at V came to 1 base and at J to 5 bases, leaving 1 base not matched to a gene. The CDR3 DNA reads as TGTGCCAGCAGCTTGAGGGACAGGGAGACCCAGTACTTC. This translates into CASSLRDRETQYF.

The chain uses TRBV10-3 and TRBJ2-3, with TRBD2 matching 14 bases. Germline CDR1 ENHRY, CDR2 SYGVKD. Unmatched junction bases numbered 8, after V lost 4 bases and J lost 5 bases. The length of the CDR3 is 17 residues. The CDR3 DNA is TGTGCCATCAGTGGGGGGACTAGCGGGAGACAACAAGATACGCAGTATTTT. It codes for CAISGGTSGRQQDTQYF.

This clone was seen more than once but under ten times. This chain links TRBV24-1 with TRBJ2-2; tentatively, D is TRBD1 or TRBD2 (5 bases each). Germline V gives CDR1 KGHDR, CDR2 SFDVKD. The CDR3 covers 14 residues. V gave up 7 bases and J gave up 3 bases, with 11 bases separating them. For the CDR3, the DNA is TGTGCCACCAGGGCAGGGAGTGACACCGGGGAGCTGTTTTTT. Amino acids: CATRAGSDTGELFF.

The V gene is TRBV6-5, the J gene TRBJ1-2; TRBD1 is a possible D gene (5 bases). Germline CDR1 MNHEY, CDR2 SVGAGI. CDR3 length: 14 amino acids. Trimming shortened V by 2 bases and J by 8 bases, and 15 bases separated the two germline ends. The CDR3 DNA reads as TGTGCCAGCAGTTACCCCGGGAGGGGCTACGGCTACACCTTC. It is translated as CASSYPGRGYGYTF.